This is a list of T cell receptor beta chains from one sample in a study of blood T cell repertoires in COVID-19. TCRdb's table, derived via immunoSEQ multiplex PCR, lists solely in-frame clones and lacks some. Of hundreds of thousands of clones in the sample, roughly nine tenths were seen once. Sequenced: PBMCs or T cells enriched from blood (not recorded which). These receptors all come from a young man who had recovered from COVID-19. The CDR3 runs from the conserved cysteine through the conserved F or W. Fields, in order: D gene, J gene, clone size, V gene, CDR3 protein, CDR3 DNA. A D gene is named only where the DNA matches it firmly. A clone size is listed for some rows: how often the clone was seen (once, few, many), or a class if it is expanded.

d_call: TRBD1
j_call: TRBJ2-1
clone_size: NA
v_call: TRBV9
cdr3_aa: CASSVAGGIGNEQFF
cdr3_nt: TGTGCCAGCAGCGTTGCAGGGGGCATAGGCAATGAGCAGTTCTTC

d_call: NA
j_call: TRBJ2-1
clone_size: once
v_call: TRBV5-4
cdr3_aa: CASSGQMTYNEQFF
cdr3_nt: TGTGCCAGCAGCGGACAGATGACCTACAATGAGCAGTTCTTC

d_call: NA
j_call: TRBJ2-2
clone_size: NA
v_call: TRBV9
cdr3_aa: CASSVVVETPGELFF
cdr3_nt: TGTGCCAGCAGCGTAGTAGTCGAAACCCCCGGGGAGCTGTTTTTT

d_call: NA
j_call: TRBJ2-2
clone_size: NA
v_call: TRBV28
cdr3_aa: CASSDYTGELFF
cdr3_nt: TGTGCCAGCAGCGACTACACCGGGGAGCTGTTTTTT

d_call: TRBD1
j_call: TRBJ2-5
clone_size: NA
v_call: TRBV18
cdr3_aa: CASSLVGQGVQETQYF
cdr3_nt: TGTGCCAGCTCATTAGTCGGACAGGGAGTACAAGAGACCCAGTACTTC

d_call: TRBD2
j_call: TRBJ2-2
clone_size: NA
v_call: TRBV24-1
cdr3_aa: CATSGPVSSSGGSDTGELFF
cdr3_nt: TGTGCCACCAGTGGGCCTGTTTCGTCTAGCGGGGGGTCTGACACCGGGGAGCTGTTTTTT

d_call: NA
j_call: TRBJ1-4
clone_size: NA
v_call: TRBV2
cdr3_aa: CASSGERGEKLFF
cdr3_nt: TGTGCCAGCTCGGGGGAAAGAGGAGAAAAACTGTTTTTT

d_call: NA
j_call: TRBJ2-3
clone_size: once
v_call: TRBV19
cdr3_aa: CASSNREPAGHVGQYF
cdr3_nt: TGTGCCAGTAGTAACCGCGAACCCGCGGGTCATGTAGGGCAGTATTTT

d_call: NA
j_call: TRBJ2-1
clone_size: NA
v_call: TRBV6-5
cdr3_aa: CASSISGTSYNEQFF
cdr3_nt: TGTGCCAGCAGCATCAGCGGAACTTCCTACAATGAGCAGTTCTTC

d_call: TRBD1
j_call: TRBJ2-1
clone_size: NA
v_call: TRBV6-5
cdr3_aa: CASLPGTGAYNEQFF
cdr3_nt: TGTGCCAGTTTACCCGGGACAGGCGCCTACAATGAGCAGTTCTTC

d_call: TRBD2
j_call: TRBJ2-5
clone_size: NA
v_call: TRBV27
cdr3_aa: CASGGSGSFIETQYF
cdr3_nt: TGTGCCAGCGGGGGGAGCGGGAGCTTCATTGAGACCCAGTACTTC

d_call: NA
j_call: TRBJ2-3
clone_size: NA
v_call: TRBV13
cdr3_aa: CASKGDTDTQYF
cdr3_nt: TGTGCCAGCAAGGGAGACACAGATACGCAGTATTTT

d_call: TRBD1
j_call: TRBJ2-7
clone_size: NA
v_call: TRBV19
cdr3_aa: CASSIVFGTGGAEQYF
cdr3_nt: TGTGCCAGTAGTATAGTTTTTGGGACAGGGGGCGCCGAGCAGTACTTC

d_call: TRBD2
j_call: TRBJ2-1
clone_size: NA
v_call: TRBV7-9
cdr3_aa: CASSSVSGDGDNEQFF
cdr3_nt: TGTGCCAGCAGCTCCGTGAGCGGGGACGGGGACAATGAGCAGTTCTTC

d_call: NA
j_call: TRBJ1-1
clone_size: NA
v_call: TRBV7-6
cdr3_aa: CASSLVEPFLTEAFF
cdr3_nt: TGTGCCAGCAGCTTAGTAGAGCCCTTTCTCACTGAAGCTTTCTTT

d_call: NA
j_call: TRBJ2-2
clone_size: NA
v_call: TRBV29-1
cdr3_aa: CSAPLPGGLHTGELFF
cdr3_nt: TGCAGCGCCCCCCTCCCCGGGGGGCTTCACACCGGGGAGCTGTTTTTT

d_call: NA
j_call: TRBJ2-5
clone_size: NA
v_call: TRBV11-2
cdr3_aa: CASSSTATQYF
cdr3_nt: TGTGCCAGCAGCTCGACTGCCACCCAGTACTTC

d_call: TRBD1
j_call: TRBJ2-2
clone_size: NA
v_call: TRBV27
cdr3_aa: CASSLDRTNTGELFF
cdr3_nt: TGTGCCAGCAGCCTGGACAGGACGAACACCGGGGAGCTGTTTTTT

d_call: NA
j_call: TRBJ1-1
clone_size: NA
v_call: TRBV11-2
cdr3_aa: CASSSLTVNTEAFF
cdr3_nt: TGTGCCAGCAGCTCCCTGACAGTGAACACTGAAGCTTTCTTT

d_call: NA
j_call: TRBJ1-2
clone_size: NA
v_call: TRBV2
cdr3_aa: CASGRGPNYGYTF
cdr3_nt: TGTGCCAGCGGCAGGGGACCTAACTATGGCTACACCTTC

d_call: NA
j_call: TRBJ1-5
clone_size: NA
v_call: TRBV27
cdr3_aa: CASSLRRGSEPQHF
cdr3_nt: TGTGCCAGCAGTTTAAGAAGGGGCTCGGAGCCCCAGCATTTT

d_call: TRBD1
j_call: TRBJ1-1
clone_size: NA
v_call: TRBV2
cdr3_aa: CASSEGQGTEAFF
cdr3_nt: TGTGCCAGCAGTGAAGGACAGGGCACTGAAGCTTTCTTT

d_call: TRBD1
j_call: TRBJ1-4
clone_size: NA
v_call: TRBV4-1
cdr3_aa: CASSQPTGAGEKLFF
cdr3_nt: TGCGCCAGCAGCCAACCAACAGGGGCGGGTGAAAAACTGTTTTTT

d_call: NA
j_call: TRBJ1-2
clone_size: NA
v_call: TRBV27
cdr3_aa: CASSNRAQEGGYTF
cdr3_nt: TGTGCCAGCAGTAACCGGGCCCAAGAGGGCGGCTACACCTTC

d_call: TRBD2
j_call: TRBJ2-4
clone_size: NA
v_call: TRBV28
cdr3_aa: CASSARLAGVAKNIQYF
cdr3_nt: TGTGCCAGCAGTGCCAGACTAGCGGGAGTAGCCAAAAACATTCAGTACTTC

d_call: NA
j_call: TRBJ2-1
clone_size: NA
v_call: TRBV27
cdr3_aa: CASSSQWGETIKQFF
cdr3_nt: TGTGCCAGCAGTTCACAGTGGGGGGAAACGATCAAGCAGTTCTTC

d_call: TRBD1
j_call: TRBJ2-2
clone_size: NA
v_call: TRBV23-1
cdr3_aa: CASSLGQGPWNTGELFF
cdr3_nt: TGCGCCAGCAGTCTCGGACAGGGGCCCTGGAACACCGGGGAGCTGTTTTTT

d_call: NA
j_call: TRBJ2-5
clone_size: NA
v_call: TRBV4-1
cdr3_aa: CASSQEWGGLGTQYF
cdr3_nt: TGCGCCAGCAGCCAAGAATGGGGGGGCCTAGGGACCCAGTACTTC

d_call: NA
j_call: TRBJ1-1
clone_size: NA
v_call: TRBV9
cdr3_aa: CASSREGSNTEAFF
cdr3_nt: TGTGCCAGCAGTCGGGAGGGCTCGAACACTGAAGCTTTCTTT

d_call: TRBD1
j_call: TRBJ1-1
clone_size: NA
v_call: TRBV5-4
cdr3_aa: CASSQGDSRTEAFF
cdr3_nt: TGTGCCAGCAGCCAGGGGGACAGTCGGACTGAAGCTTTCTTT

d_call: NA
j_call: TRBJ1-1
clone_size: NA
v_call: TRBV7-3
cdr3_aa: CASSYTGTEAFF
cdr3_nt: TGTGCCAGCAGCTACACCGGGACTGAAGCTTTCTTT

d_call: NA
j_call: TRBJ1-5
clone_size: once
v_call: TRBV2
cdr3_aa: CASSVWESYNQPQHF
cdr3_nt: TGTGCCAGCAGTGTATGGGAGTCCTATAATCAGCCCCAGCATTTT

d_call: NA
j_call: TRBJ2-3
clone_size: NA
v_call: TRBV7-7
cdr3_aa: CASSSGGPTDTQYF
cdr3_nt: TGTGCCAGCAGCTCCGGGGGGCCCACAGATACGCAGTATTTT

d_call: NA
j_call: TRBJ1-1
clone_size: NA
v_call: TRBV7-3
cdr3_aa: CASSLSRQTDTEAFF
cdr3_nt: TGTGCCAGCAGCTTATCACGCCAGACTGACACTGAAGCTTTCTTT

d_call: NA
j_call: TRBJ1-2
clone_size: NA
v_call: TRBV30
cdr3_aa: CAWSPTLTGLSYGYTF
cdr3_nt: TGTGCCTGGAGTCCAACCCTGACAGGCCTGAGCTATGGCTACACCTTC

d_call: NA
j_call: TRBJ2-1
clone_size: once
v_call: TRBV24-1
cdr3_aa: CATSDFFSQFF
cdr3_nt: TGTGCCACCAGTGATTTCTTCTCGCAGTTCTTC

d_call: TRBD2
j_call: TRBJ2-3
clone_size: NA
v_call: TRBV3-1/TRBV3-2
cdr3_aa: CASSKISGGASDTQYF
cdr3_nt: TGTGCCAGCAGTAAAATTAGCGGGGGGGCTTCAGATACGCAGTATTTT

d_call: TRBD1
j_call: TRBJ1-1
clone_size: NA
v_call: TRBV12-3/TRBV12-4
cdr3_aa: CASSLAQGAEAFF
cdr3_nt: TGTGCCAGCAGTTTGGCGCAGGGGGCTGAAGCTTTCTTT

d_call: TRBD1
j_call: TRBJ2-1
clone_size: NA
v_call: TRBV2
cdr3_aa: CASSEQGTGRDEQFF
cdr3_nt: TGTGCCAGCAGTGAACAGGGGACAGGGAGAGATGAGCAGTTCTTC

d_call: NA
j_call: TRBJ1-1
clone_size: NA
v_call: TRBV19
cdr3_aa: CASSNLRNTEAFF
cdr3_nt: TGTGCCAGTAGTAACCTACGGAACACTGAAGCTTTCTTT

d_call: NA
j_call: TRBJ2-3
clone_size: NA
v_call: TRBV3-1/TRBV3-2
cdr3_aa: CASSQGGLTDTQYF
cdr3_nt: TGTGCCAGCAGCCAAGGGGGGCTCACAGATACGCAGTATTTT

d_call: NA
j_call: TRBJ2-7
clone_size: NA
v_call: TRBV18
cdr3_aa: CASSPPAAGDYEQYF
cdr3_nt: TGTGCCAGCTCACCACCGGCGGCAGGGGACTACGAGCAGTACTTC

d_call: TRBD2
j_call: TRBJ2-3
clone_size: NA
v_call: TRBV6-1
cdr3_aa: CASSEFRAGGADTQYF
cdr3_nt: TGTGCCAGCAGTGAATTCCGGGCCGGGGGGGCGGATACGCAGTATTTT

d_call: TRBD1
j_call: TRBJ2-7
clone_size: NA
v_call: TRBV7-9
cdr3_aa: CASSLGQGNYEQYF
cdr3_nt: TGTGCCAGCAGCTTGGGACAGGGCAACTACGAGCAGTACTTC

d_call: NA
j_call: TRBJ2-7
clone_size: NA
v_call: TRBV12-3/TRBV12-4
cdr3_aa: CASSLPRGEQYF
cdr3_nt: TGTGCCAGCAGTTTACCGCGAGGGGAGCAGTACTTC

d_call: NA
j_call: TRBJ1-4
clone_size: NA
v_call: TRBV7-2
cdr3_aa: CASSLFSPDMGEKLFF
cdr3_nt: TGTGCCAGCAGCTTATTTTCGCCGGACATGGGGGAAAAACTGTTTTTT

d_call: TRBD1
j_call: TRBJ1-2
clone_size: NA
v_call: TRBV6-5
cdr3_aa: CASSRGDRGYYGYTF
cdr3_nt: TGTGCCAGCAGCCGAGGAGACAGGGGGTACTATGGCTACACCTTC

d_call: TRBD1
j_call: TRBJ2-3
clone_size: NA
v_call: TRBV11-2
cdr3_aa: CASSLLRGQLTDTQYF
cdr3_nt: TGTGCCAGCAGCTTACTTAGGGGACAGCTCACAGATACGCAGTATTTT

d_call: TRBD1
j_call: TRBJ1-5
clone_size: NA
v_call: TRBV4-1
cdr3_aa: CASSQVMRFGTGVGNQPQHF
cdr3_nt: TGCGCCAGCAGCCAAGTTATGAGGTTCGGGACAGGGGTGGGCAATCAGCCCCAGCATTTT

d_call: NA
j_call: TRBJ1-6
clone_size: NA
v_call: TRBV5-1
cdr3_aa: CASSLPLGGNSPLHF
cdr3_nt: TGCGCCAGCAGCCTCCCCCTGGGCGGGAATTCACCCCTCCACTTT

d_call: NA
j_call: TRBJ2-7
clone_size: once
v_call: TRBV7-6
cdr3_aa: CASSLAGGSGEQYF
cdr3_nt: TGTGCCAGCAGCTTAGCGGGGGGTTCCGGCGAGCAGTACTTC

d_call: TRBD1
j_call: TRBJ1-2
clone_size: NA
v_call: TRBV19
cdr3_aa: CASSTEPGQRSLWGYTF
cdr3_nt: TGTGCCAGTAGTACTGAGCCGGGACAGAGAAGCCTATGGGGCTACACCTTC

d_call: TRBD2
j_call: TRBJ2-5
clone_size: NA
v_call: TRBV5-1
cdr3_aa: CASSSGGLAKQETQYF
cdr3_nt: TGCGCCAGCAGCTCCGGCGGACTAGCTAAACAAGAGACCCAGTACTTC

d_call: TRBD1
j_call: TRBJ2-7
clone_size: NA
v_call: TRBV7-7
cdr3_aa: CASSLAHPGTGLYEQYF
cdr3_nt: TGTGCCAGCAGCTTAGCGCACCCCGGGACAGGGCTGTACGAGCAGTACTTC

d_call: NA
j_call: TRBJ2-5
clone_size: NA
v_call: TRBV28
cdr3_aa: CASSFGRETQYF
cdr3_nt: TGTGCCAGCAGTTTTGGCCGAGAGACCCAGTACTTC

d_call: TRBD2
j_call: TRBJ2-1
clone_size: NA
v_call: TRBV5-1
cdr3_aa: CASSLGLAGHSYNEQFF
cdr3_nt: TGCGCCAGCAGCTTAGGACTAGCGGGACACTCCTACAATGAGCAGTTCTTC

d_call: NA
j_call: TRBJ1-5
clone_size: NA
v_call: TRBV12-3/TRBV12-4
cdr3_aa: CASRGGRQPQHF
cdr3_nt: TGTGCCAGTAGGGGAGGAAGACAGCCCCAGCATTTT